The 17 T cell receptor beta chains reported below all come from one sample, sequenced in a study of cytomegalovirus exposure and HLA in healthy donors. Both 60 Vbeta primers and 13 Jbeta primers went into the PCR. The data were produced by immunoSEQ multiplex PCR, yet TCRdb's version contains in-frame clones alone and is incomplete. This table has approximately 190,000 clones, around 86% appearing once. Sequenced sample: PBMCs. These receptor sequences come from a woman under 30 in good health and CMV-seronegative.

The chain carries TRBV4-1 and TRBJ1-2, with TRBD1 matching over 12 bases. The CDR3 covers 18 residues. The V and J ends lost 1 base and 3 bases, in that order; junction bases with no gene match: 9. CDR1 is MGHRA, CDR2 YSYEKL, per germline. CDR3 sequence: CASSQGRDRGHRDYGYTF. The CDR3 coding sequence is TGCGCCAGCAGCCAAGGCCGGGACAGGGGGCATAGGGACTATGGCTACACCTTC.

V gene TRBV13 combines with J gene TRBJ2-7; D is perhaps TRBD2 (5 bases). Germline V gives CDR1 PRHDT, CDR2 FYEKMQ (reference sequence). Trimming removed 1 base from V and 3 bases from J, with 7 bases in between. The length of the CDR3 is 13 residues. The CDR3 protein is CASSLDEGYEQYF. DNA of the CDR3: TGTGCCAGCAGCTTAGATGAGGGCTACGAGCAGTACTTC.

This chain connects TRBV4-2 to TRBJ2-3, with 11 bases matching TRBD2. The CDR3 extends over 15 amino acids. The trim removed 3 bases at V and 1 base at J, leaving 0 bases unmatched. The V gene's germline CDR1 is LGHNA and CDR2 YNFKEQ. As DNA, the CDR3 is TGTGCCAGCAGCCAGACTAGCGGGGGCACAGATACGCAGTATTTT. Translating gives CASSQTSGGTDTQYF.

The chain combines TRBV30 with TRBJ2-5; TRBD2 matches 14 bases. The germline V gene encodes CDR1 GTSNPN and CDR2 SVGIG (reference sequence). Losses at the gene ends were 8 bases for V and 2 bases for J; bases not matched to a gene: 10. The length of the CDR3 is 16 residues. Written as DNA, the CDR3 is TGTGCCGCCGGACTAGCGGGAGGCCTCCTACAAGAGACCCAGTACTTC. Translating gives CAAGLAGGLLQETQYF.

The gene calls are TRBV9 and TRBJ2-7; 10 bases map to TRBD1. Germline assignment: CDR1 SGDLS and CDR2 YYNGEE. The ends lost 2 bases at V and 7 bases at J; junction bases unmatched: 12. The CDR3 is 16 residues long. CDR3 sequence reads: CASSVALTGGKGEQYF. CDR3 nucleotide sequence: TGTGCCAGCAGCGTCGCCCTGACAGGGGGCAAAGGGGAGCAGTACTTC.

The rearrangement joins TRBV7-9 to TRBJ2-1; perhaps TRBD2 as D (6 bases). The germline gives CDR1 SEHNR, CDR2 FQNEAQ (reference sequence). The ends were cut back, 4 bases at V and 7 bases at J, with 17 bases in the middle. This CDR3 is built from 15 residues. This chain's CDR3 is CASSSLGTAPNEQFF. The CDR3 DNA reads as TGTGCCAGCAGCTCCCTTGGGACTGCTCCTAATGAGCAGTTCTTC. Full variable domain (remainder filled in from reference TRBV7-9 and TRBJ2-1): DTGVSQNPRHKITKRGQNVTFRCDPISEHNRLYWYRQTLGQGPEFLTYFQNEAQLEKSRLLSDRFSAERPKGSFSTLEIQRTEQGDSAMYLCASSSLGTAPNEQFFGPGTRLTVL.

The chain recombines TRBV30 with TRBJ2-5, with TRBD2 matching 10 bases. CDR1 is GTSNPN, CDR2 SVGIG, per germline (reference sequence). CDR3 length: 13 residues. V trimming: 4 bases; J trimming: 5 bases; junction bases outside the gene matches: 4. DNA of the CDR3: TGTGCCTGGACTAGCGGGAGTCTTGAGACCCAGTACTTC. Translation gives CAWTSGSLETQYF.

The V call is TRBV28, the J call TRBJ2-1, with TRBD2 as a possible D gene (6 bases). Trimming shortened V by 7 bases and J by 6 bases, and 22 bases separated the two germline ends. There are 16 residues in the CDR3. From germline, CDR1 is MDHEN and CDR2 SYDVKM. CDR3 protein: CASTPRPGVGSNEQFF. DNA for the CDR3: TGTGCCAGCACCCCCCGACCGGGGGTGGGGAGCAATGAGCAGTTCTTC. Drawing the rest from reference TRBV28 and TRBJ2-1, the complete variable domain is DVKVTQSSRYLVKRTGEKVFLECVQDMDHENMFWYRQDPGLGLRLIYFSYDVKMKEKGDIPEGYSVSREKKERFSLILESASTNQTSMYLCASTPRPGVGSNEQFFGPGTRLTVL.

This chain joins TRBV5-1 and TRBJ2-6; 10 nucleotides line up with TRBD1. The length of the CDR3 is 17 residues. Germline trimming cut 6 bases from V and 1 base from J; bases unmatched to any gene: 7. CDR1 is SGHRS, CDR2 YFSETQ, per germline. CDR3 protein: CASTLGQGRSGANVLTF. The DNA of the CDR3 is TGCGCCAGCACGTTGGGACAGGGGAGATCTGGGGCCAACGTCCTGACTTTC.

The chain carries TRBV19 and TRBJ2-1, with a tentative D call TRBD2 (6 bases). From germline, CDR1 is LNHDA and CDR2 SQIVND (reference sequence). This CDR3 is 15 amino acids long. Deletions cut 6 bases from V and 5 bases from J, with 17 bases between. Here the CDR3 DNA reads TGTGCCAGTAGCACCGGGACTCGAGGCGACAATGAGCAGTTCTTC. This codes for CASSTGTRGDNEQFF.

This clone was seen only once. The V and J genes are TRBV6-5 and TRBJ1-1, with D unclear. The CDR3 extends over 15 amino acids. Per germline, CDR1 MNHEY and CDR2 SVGAGI. The V end was cut by 6 bases, the J end by 1 base, with 15 bases between. The CDR3 nucleotides are TGTGCCAGCAGAGTCGGCGGAAAAAGGAACACTGAAGCTTTCTTT. Translating it yields CASRVGGKRNTEAFF.

This chain connects TRBV6-1 to TRBJ1-3; D is uncertain. The V end was cut by 3 bases, the J end by 0 bases, with 12 bases between. This CDR3 contains 16 residues. Looked up from germline, CDR1 is MNHNS and CDR2 is SASEGT. In nucleotides, the CDR3 is TGTGCCAGCAGTGATGTTGCTACTAGCTCTGGAAACACCATATATTTT. Translated, it gives CASSDVATSSGNTIYF.

The chain combines TRBV19 with TRBJ2-7; TRBD1 might be the D (7 bases). The CDR3 contains 13 residues. Germline assignment: CDR1 LNHDA and CDR2 SQIVND (reference sequence). The ends were cut back, 6 bases at V and 3 bases at J, with 12 bases in the middle. CDR3 amino acids: CASRTQGGYEQYF. The CDR3 nucleotides are TGTGCCAGTAGGACCCAGGGGGGCTACGAGCAGTACTTC. Using reference TRBV19 and TRBJ2-7 for the parts outside the CDR3, the full variable domain is DGGITQSPKYLFRKEGQNVTLSCEQNLNHDAMYWYRQDPGQGLRLIYYSQIVNDFQKGDIAEGYSVSREKKESFPLTVTSAQKNPTAFYLCASRTQGGYEQYFGPGTRLTVT.

This chain uses TRBV6-1 with TRBJ2-2, with 8 bases matching TRBD1. The germline gives CDR1 MNHNS, CDR2 SASEGT. V shed 6 bases and J 2 bases; nucleotides not matched to a gene: 5. The CDR3 is made up of 15 amino acids. CDR3 in DNA: TGTGCCAGCAGCCGGGACAGGCCAAACACCGGGGAGCTGTTTTTT. It encodes CASSRDRPNTGELFF.

This chain uses TRBV27 with TRBJ2-2, with D uncertain. The germline CDR1 and CDR2 sequences are MNHEY and SMNVEV (reference sequence). The CDR3 length is 14 residues. V dropped 6 bases and J dropped 6 bases, with 14 bases sitting between them. CDR3 DNA: TGTGCCAGCAGCCTCCCGGCTAGTTCCGGGGAGCTGTTTTTT. Amino acids: CASSLPASSGELFF.

The rearrangement joins TRBV27 to TRBJ2-5, with D possibly TRBD2 on 6 matching bases. V lost 4 bases, J lost 5 bases, and 11 bases lay in between. Germline CDR1 MNHEY, CDR2 SMNVEV (reference sequence). CDR3 length equals 13 residues. CDR3 nucleotides: TGTGCCAGCAGTTGGGGAGGCGGGGAGACCCAGTACTTC. This sequence encodes CASSWGGGETQYF.

This rearrangement joins TRBV5-4 to TRBJ2-1; 9 bases agree with TRBD1. CDR3 length: 17 amino acids. CDR1 and CDR2 from the germline V gene are SGHNT and YYREEE (reference sequence). V shed 3 bases, J shed 2 bases, and the junction held 9 bases outside the gene matches. CDR3 nucleotide sequence: TGTGCCAGCAGCTCGGGGGGACAGGGCGGTACCTACAATGAGCAGTTCTTC. This translates into CASSSGGQGGTYNEQFF.